The entry below describes one T cell receptor (beta chain). These data are taken from a study of blood T cell repertoires in COVID-19. TCRdb keeps only in-frame clones here, not all; method: immunoSEQ multiplex PCR. Among about 460,000 clones, roughly nine tenths were seen once, and the ten largest hold approximately 8%. Those who participated ranged in age from roughly 18 to 90 years and resided in about two dozen US areas. Participants were placed into cohorts based on the clinical history they reported. Before being deemed recovered, Cohort 3 donors had two negative PCRs, clearance, or symptom resolution. CDR1 is KGHSH, CDR2 LQKENI, per germline. The CDR3 runs 16 residues. V dropped 1 base and J dropped 1 base, with 8 bases sitting between them.

The clonotype comes from a woman between 55 and 75 years old who had recovered from COVID-19. V is TRBV18 and J is TRBJ2-6, with D uncertain. The sample taken for sequencing was PBMCs or T cells enriched from blood (not recorded which). CDR3 region: CASSPQQDSGANVLTF. DNA of the CDR3: TGTGCCAGCTCACCACAGCAGGATTCTGGGGCCAACGTCCTGACTTTC.